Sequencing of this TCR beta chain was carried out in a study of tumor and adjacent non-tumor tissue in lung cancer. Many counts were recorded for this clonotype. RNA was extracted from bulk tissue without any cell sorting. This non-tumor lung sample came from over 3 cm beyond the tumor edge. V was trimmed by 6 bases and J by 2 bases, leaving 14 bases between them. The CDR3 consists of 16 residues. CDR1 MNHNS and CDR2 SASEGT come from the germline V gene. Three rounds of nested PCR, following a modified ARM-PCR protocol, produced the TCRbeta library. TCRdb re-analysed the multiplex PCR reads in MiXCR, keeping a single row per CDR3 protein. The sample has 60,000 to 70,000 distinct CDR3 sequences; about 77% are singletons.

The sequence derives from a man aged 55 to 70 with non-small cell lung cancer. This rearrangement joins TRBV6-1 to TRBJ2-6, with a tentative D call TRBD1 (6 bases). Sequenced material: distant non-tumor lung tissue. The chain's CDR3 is CASSPEGVTGANVLTF. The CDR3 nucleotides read TGTGCCAGCAGCCCAGAGGGGGTGACTGGGGCCAACGTCCTGACTTTC.